This T cell receptor (beta chain) was captured by sequencing in a study of low-dose radiotherapy and immunotherapy resistance in tumors. Time point: after trial treatment. Treatment indicated: LDRT plus nivolumab, ipilimumab, low-dose cyclophosphamide and aspirin (RACIN trial). Nivolumab, ipilimumab, aspirin, low-dose cyclophosphamide and low-dose radiotherapy were all administered to the donors. The V end was cut by 7 bases, the J end by 0 bases, with 22 bases between. Per germline, CDR1 SNHLY and CDR2 FYNNEI. The CDR3 spans 18 residues. This clonotype has ten or more counts. First-strand cDNA relied on TRAV- and TRBV-specific primers spanning alpha and beta chains. The authors ran about 18 PCR cycles to amplify TCRs with a constant-region primer and V-primer adapter. Each CDR3 protein is one row after TCRdb ran MiXCR on the reads. The table lists about 91,000 distinct CDR3 sequences, around 20% of them singletons.

The chain joins TRBV2 to TRBJ2-1; D gene uncertain. The starting material was PBMCs, obtained after low-dose radiotherapy plus immunotherapy. The receptor was derived from a female donor with ovarian cancer. Here the CDR3 reads CASKGNPQRTGSYNEQFF. The CDR3 DNA reads TGTGCCAGCAAAGGGAACCCCCAAAGGACGGGCTCCTACAATGAGCAGTTCTTC.